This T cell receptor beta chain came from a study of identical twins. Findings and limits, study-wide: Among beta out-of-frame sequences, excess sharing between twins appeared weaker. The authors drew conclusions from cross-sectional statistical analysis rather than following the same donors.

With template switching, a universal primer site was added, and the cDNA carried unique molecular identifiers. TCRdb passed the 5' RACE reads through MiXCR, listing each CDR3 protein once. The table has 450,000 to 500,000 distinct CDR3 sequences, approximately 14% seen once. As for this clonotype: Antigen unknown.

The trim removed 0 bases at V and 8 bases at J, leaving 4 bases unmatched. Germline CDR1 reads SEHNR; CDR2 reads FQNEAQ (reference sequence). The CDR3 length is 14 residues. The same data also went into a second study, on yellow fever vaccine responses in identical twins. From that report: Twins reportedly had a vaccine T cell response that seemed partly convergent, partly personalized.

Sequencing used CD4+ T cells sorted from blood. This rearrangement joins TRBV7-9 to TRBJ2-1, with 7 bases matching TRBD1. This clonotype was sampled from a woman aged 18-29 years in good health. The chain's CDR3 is CASSLATGFDEQFF. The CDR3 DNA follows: TGTGCCAGCAGCTTAGCGACAGGGTTCGATGAGCAGTTCTTC.